Sequencing of this T cell receptor (beta chain) was carried out in a study of cytomegalovirus exposure and HLA in healthy donors. The germline V gene has CDR1 SQVTM and CDR2 ANQGSEA. The CDR3 length is 13 residues. J lost 6 bases, V lost 5 bases, and 7 bases had no gene match. The PCR had 60 Vbeta and 13 Jbeta primers. Here immunoSEQ multiplex PCR was the method, and the copy in TCRdb shows in-frame clones only, minus some. Of around 120,000 clones listed, approximately 80% are singletons. The receptor's source is a human donor in good health. What was sequenced was PBMCs. The chain has TRBV29-1 and TRBJ1-1; 9 bases are shared with TRBD1. CDR3 coding DNA: TGCAGCGTTAACCGGGACAGGGTCGCTGAAGCTTTCTTT. Translating gives CSVNRDRVAEAFF.